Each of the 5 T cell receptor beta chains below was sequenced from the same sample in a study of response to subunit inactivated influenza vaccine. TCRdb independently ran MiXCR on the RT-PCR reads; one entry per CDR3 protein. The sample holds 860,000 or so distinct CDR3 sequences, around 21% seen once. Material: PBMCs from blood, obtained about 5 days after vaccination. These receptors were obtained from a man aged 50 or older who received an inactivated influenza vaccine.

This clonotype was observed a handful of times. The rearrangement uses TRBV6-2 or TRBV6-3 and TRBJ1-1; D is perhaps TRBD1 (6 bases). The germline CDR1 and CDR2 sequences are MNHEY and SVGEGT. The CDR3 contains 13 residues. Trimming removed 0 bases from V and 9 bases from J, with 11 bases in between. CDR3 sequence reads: CASSYSTGAQAFF. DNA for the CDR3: TGTGCCAGCAGTTACTCGACGGGGGCTCAAGCTTTCTTT.

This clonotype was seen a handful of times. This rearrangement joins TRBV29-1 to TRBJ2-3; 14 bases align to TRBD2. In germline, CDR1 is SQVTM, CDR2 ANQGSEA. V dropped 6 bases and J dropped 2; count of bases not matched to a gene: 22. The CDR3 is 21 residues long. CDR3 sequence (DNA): TGCAGCGTGGCATCCCCCCCAGGGTTCCTGACTAGCGGGAGGGCCACAGATACGCAGTATTTT. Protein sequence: CSVASPPGFLTSGRATDTQYF.

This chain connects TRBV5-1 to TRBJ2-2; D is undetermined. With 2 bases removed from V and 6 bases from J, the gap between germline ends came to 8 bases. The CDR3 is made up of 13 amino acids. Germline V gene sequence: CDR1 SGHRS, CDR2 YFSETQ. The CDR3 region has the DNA TGCGCCAGCAGCTTCGACGTTGCCGGGGAGCTGTTTTTT. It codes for CASSFDVAGELFF.

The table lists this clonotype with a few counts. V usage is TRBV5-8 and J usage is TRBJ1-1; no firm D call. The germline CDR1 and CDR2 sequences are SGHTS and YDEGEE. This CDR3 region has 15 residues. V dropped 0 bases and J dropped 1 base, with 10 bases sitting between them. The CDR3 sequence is CASSLEEGKNTEAFF. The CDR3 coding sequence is TGTGCCAGCAGCTTGGAGGAGGGTAAGAACACTGAAGCTTTCTTT.

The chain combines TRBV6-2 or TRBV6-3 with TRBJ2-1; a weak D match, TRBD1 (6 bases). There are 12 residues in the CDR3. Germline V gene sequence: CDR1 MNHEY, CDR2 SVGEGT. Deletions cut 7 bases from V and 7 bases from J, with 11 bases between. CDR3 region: CASNNRVNEQFF. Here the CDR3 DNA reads TGTGCCAGCAATAACAGGGTGAATGAGCAGTTCTTC.